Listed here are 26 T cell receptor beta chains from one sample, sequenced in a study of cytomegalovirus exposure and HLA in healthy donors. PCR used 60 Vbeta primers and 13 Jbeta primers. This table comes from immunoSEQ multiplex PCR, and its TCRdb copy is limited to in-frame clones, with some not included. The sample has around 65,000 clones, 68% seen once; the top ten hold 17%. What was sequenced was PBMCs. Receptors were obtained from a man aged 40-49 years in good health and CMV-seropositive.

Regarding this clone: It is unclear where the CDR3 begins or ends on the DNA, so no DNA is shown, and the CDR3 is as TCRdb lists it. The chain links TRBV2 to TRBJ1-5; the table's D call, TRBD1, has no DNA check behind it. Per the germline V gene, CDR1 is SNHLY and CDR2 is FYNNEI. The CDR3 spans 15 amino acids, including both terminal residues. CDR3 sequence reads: CASILDRVGNQPQHF.

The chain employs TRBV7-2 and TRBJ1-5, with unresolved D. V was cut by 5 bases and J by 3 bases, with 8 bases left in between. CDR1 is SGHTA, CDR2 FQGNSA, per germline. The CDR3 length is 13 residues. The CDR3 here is CASSPRINQPQHF. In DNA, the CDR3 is TGTGCCAGCAGCCCCAGGATCAATCAGCCCCAGCATTTT.

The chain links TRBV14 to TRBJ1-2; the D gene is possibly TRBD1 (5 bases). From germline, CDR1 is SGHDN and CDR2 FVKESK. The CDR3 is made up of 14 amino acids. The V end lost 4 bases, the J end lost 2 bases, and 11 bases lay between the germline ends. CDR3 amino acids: CASSLRGGNYGYTF. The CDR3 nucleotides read TGTGCCAGCAGCCTTCGGGGGGGAAACTATGGCTACACCTTC.

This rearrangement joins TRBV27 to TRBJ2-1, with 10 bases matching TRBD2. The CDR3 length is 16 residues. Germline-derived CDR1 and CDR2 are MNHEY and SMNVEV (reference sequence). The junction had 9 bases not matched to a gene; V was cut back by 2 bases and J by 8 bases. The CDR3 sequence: CASSLTSGGAPHEQFF. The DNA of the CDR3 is TGTGCCAGCAGTTTAACCAGCGGGGGGGCCCCCCATGAGCAGTTCTTC.

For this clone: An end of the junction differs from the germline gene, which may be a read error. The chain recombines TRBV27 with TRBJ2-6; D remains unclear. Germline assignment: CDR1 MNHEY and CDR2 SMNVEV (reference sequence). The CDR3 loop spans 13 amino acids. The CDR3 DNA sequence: TGTGCCAGCAGTGTATCTGGGGCCAACGTCCTGACTTTC. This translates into CASSVSGANVLTF. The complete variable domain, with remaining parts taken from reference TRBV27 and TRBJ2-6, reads EAQVTQNPRYLITVTGKKLTVTCSQNMNHEYMSWYRQDPGLGLRQIYYSMNVEVTDKGDVPEGYKVSRKEKRNFPLILESPSPNQTSLYFCASSVSGANVLTFGAGSRLTVL.

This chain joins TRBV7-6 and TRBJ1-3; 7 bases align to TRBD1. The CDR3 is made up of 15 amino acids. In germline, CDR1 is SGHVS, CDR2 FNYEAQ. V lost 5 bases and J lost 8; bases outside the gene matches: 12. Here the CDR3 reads CASSPQGPSGYTIYF. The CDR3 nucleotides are TGTGCCAGCAGCCCACAGGGGCCCTCGGGGTACACCATATATTTT.

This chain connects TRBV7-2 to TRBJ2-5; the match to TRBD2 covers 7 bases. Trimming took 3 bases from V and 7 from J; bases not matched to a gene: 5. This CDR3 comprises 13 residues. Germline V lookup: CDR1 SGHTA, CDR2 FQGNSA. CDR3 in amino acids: CASSLAGEGTQYF. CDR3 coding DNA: TGTGCCAGCAGCTTGGCGGGGGAGGGGACCCAGTACTTC. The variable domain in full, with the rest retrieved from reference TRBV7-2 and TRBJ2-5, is GAGVSQSPSNKVTEKGKDVELRCDPISGHTALYWYRQSLGQGLEFLIYFQGNSAPDKSGLPSDRFSAERTGGSVSTLTIQRTQQEDSAVYLCASSLAGEGTQYFGPGTRLLVL.

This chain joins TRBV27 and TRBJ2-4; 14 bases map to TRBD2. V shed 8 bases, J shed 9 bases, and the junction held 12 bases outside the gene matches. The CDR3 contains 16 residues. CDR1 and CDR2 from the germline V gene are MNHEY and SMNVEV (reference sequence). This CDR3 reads CASSGLAGAVGGIQYF. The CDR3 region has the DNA TGTGCCAGCTCGGGACTAGCGGGGGCGGTGGGTGGCATTCAGTACTTC.

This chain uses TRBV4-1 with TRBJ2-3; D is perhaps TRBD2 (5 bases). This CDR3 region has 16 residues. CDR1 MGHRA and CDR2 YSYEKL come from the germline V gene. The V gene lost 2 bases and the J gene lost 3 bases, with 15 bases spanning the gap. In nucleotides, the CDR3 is TGCGCCAGCAGCCAATTTGGTGCTAGCTTGACAGATACGCAGTATTTT. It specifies CASSQFGASLTDTQYF.

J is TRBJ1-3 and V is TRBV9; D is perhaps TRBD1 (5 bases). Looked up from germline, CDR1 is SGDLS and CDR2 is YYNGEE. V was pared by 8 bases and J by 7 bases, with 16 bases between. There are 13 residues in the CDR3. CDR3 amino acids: CASQGTGANTIYF. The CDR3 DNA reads TGTGCCAGTCAAGGGACTGGGGCTAACACCATATATTTT.

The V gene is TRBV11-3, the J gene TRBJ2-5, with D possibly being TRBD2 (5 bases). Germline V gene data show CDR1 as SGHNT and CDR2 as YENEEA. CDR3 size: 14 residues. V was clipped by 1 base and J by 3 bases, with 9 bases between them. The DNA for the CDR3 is TGTGCCAGCAGCTTAGGCGGGCTGGAAGAGACCCAGTACTTC. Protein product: CASSLGGLEETQYF.

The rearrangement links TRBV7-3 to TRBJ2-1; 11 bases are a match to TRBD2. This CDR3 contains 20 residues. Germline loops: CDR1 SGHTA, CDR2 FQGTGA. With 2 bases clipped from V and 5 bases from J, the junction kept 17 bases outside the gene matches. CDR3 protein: CASSLVSGTSGSRVNNEQFF. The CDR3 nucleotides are TGTGCCAGCAGCTTAGTTAGTGGCACTAGCGGGAGTAGGGTAAACAATGAGCAGTTCTTC.

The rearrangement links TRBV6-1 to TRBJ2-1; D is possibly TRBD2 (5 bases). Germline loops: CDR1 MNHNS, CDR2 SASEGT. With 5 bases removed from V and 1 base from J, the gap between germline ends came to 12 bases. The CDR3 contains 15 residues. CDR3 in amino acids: CASSFSVRSYNEQFF. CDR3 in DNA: TGTGCCAGCAGTTTTAGCGTTCGGTCCTACAATGAGCAGTTCTTC.

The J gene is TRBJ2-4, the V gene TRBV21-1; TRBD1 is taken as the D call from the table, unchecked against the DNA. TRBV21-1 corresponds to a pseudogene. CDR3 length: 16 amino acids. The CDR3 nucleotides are TGTGCCAGCAGCAAAGTTAGGGGCGCATCCAAAAACATTCAGTACTTC. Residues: CASSKVRGASKNIQYF.

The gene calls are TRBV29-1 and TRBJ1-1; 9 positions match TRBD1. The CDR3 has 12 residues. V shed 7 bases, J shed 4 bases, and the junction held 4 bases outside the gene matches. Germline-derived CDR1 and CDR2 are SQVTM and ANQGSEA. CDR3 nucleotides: TGCAGCGGAAGGACAGGGGCCACTGAAGCTTTCTTT. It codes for CSGRTGATEAFF. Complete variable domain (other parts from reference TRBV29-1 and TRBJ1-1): SAVISQKPSRDICQRGTSLTIQCQVDSQVTMMFWYRQQPGQSLTLIATANQGSEATYESGFVIDKFPISRPNLTFSTLTVSNMSPEDSSIYLCSGRTGATEAFFGQGTRLTVV.

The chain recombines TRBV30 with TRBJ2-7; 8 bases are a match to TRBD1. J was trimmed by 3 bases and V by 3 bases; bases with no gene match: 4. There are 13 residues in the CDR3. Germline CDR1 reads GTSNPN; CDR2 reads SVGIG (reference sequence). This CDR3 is CAWSPGGGYEQYF. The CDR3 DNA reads TGTGCCTGGAGCCCAGGGGGCGGCTACGAGCAGTACTTC.

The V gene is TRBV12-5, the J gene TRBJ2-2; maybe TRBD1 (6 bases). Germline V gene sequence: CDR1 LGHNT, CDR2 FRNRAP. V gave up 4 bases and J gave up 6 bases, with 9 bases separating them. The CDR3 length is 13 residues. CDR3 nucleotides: TGTGCTAGTGGTTCGGACAGTGCCGGGGAGCTGTTTTTT. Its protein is CASGSDSAGELFF.

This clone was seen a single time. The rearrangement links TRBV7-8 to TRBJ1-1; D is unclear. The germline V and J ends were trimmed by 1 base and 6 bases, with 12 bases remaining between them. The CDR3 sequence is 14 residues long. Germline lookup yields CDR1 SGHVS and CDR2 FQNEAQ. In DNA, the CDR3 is TGTGCCAGCAGCTTAGACAGCCGGCAGGCTGAAGCTTTCTTT. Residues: CASSLDSRQAEAFF.

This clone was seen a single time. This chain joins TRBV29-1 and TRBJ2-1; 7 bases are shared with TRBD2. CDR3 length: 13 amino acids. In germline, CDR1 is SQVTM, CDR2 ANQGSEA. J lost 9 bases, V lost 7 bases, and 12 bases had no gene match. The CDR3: CSGEGPLEREQFF. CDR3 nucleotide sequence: TGCAGCGGGGAGGGCCCTTTAGAACGTGAGCAGTTCTTC.

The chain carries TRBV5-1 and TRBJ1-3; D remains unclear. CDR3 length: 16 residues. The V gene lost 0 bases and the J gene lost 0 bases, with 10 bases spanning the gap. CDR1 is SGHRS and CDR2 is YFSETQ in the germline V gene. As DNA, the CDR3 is TGCGCCAGCAGCTTGGCCGGTGGTGACTCTGGAAACACCATATATTTT. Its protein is CASSLAGGDSGNTIYF.

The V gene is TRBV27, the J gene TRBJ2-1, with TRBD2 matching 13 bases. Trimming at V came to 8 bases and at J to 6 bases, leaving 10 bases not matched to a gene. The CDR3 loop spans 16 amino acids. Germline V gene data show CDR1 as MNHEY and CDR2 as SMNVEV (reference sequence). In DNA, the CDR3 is TGTGCCAGCGGGAGACTAGCGGGAGGCCCCTTCAATGAGCAGTTCTTC. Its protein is CASGRLAGGPFNEQFF.

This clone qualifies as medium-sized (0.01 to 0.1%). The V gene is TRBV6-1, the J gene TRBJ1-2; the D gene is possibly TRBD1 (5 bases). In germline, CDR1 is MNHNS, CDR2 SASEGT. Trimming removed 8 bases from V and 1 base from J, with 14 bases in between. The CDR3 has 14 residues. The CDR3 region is CASWAWGFNYGYTF. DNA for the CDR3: TGTGCCAGCTGGGCGTGGGGCTTTAACTATGGCTACACCTTC.

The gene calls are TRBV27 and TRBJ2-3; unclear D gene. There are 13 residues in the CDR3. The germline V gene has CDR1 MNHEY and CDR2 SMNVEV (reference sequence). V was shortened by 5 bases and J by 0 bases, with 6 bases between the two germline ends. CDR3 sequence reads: CASSLSSTDTQYF. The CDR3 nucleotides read TGTGCCAGCAGTCTCTCTAGCACAGATACGCAGTATTTT.

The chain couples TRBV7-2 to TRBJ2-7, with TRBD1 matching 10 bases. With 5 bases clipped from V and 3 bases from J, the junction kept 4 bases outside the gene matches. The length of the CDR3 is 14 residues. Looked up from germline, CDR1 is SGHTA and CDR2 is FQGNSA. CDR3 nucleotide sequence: TGTGCCAGCAGCCCCGGGGACAGGGGCTACGAGCAGTACTTC. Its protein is CASSPGDRGYEQYF.

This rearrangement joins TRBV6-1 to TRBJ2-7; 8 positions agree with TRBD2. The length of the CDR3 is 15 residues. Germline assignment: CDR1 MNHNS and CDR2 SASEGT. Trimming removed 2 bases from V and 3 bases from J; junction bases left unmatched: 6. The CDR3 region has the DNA TGTGCCAGCAGTGAACGGAGCGGGAGTCTCTACGAGCAGTACTTC. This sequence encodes CASSERSGSLYEQYF.

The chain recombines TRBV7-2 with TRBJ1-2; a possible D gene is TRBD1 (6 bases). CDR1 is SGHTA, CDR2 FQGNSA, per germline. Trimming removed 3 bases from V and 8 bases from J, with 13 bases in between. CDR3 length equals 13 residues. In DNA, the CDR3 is TGTGCCAGCAGCTTCACGGACAGACAGGGCTACACCTTC. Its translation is CASSFTDRQGYTF.